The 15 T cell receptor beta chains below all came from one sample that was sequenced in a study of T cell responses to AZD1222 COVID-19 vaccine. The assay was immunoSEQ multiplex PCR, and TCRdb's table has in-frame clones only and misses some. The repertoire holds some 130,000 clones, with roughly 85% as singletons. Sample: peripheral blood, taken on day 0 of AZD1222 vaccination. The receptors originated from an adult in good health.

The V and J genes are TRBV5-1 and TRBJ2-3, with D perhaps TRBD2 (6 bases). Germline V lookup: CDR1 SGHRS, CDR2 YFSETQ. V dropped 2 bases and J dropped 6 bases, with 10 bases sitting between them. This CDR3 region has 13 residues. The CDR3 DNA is TGCGCCAGCAGCTTTGACGGGAGTGATACGCAGTATTTT. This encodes CASSFDGSDTQYF.

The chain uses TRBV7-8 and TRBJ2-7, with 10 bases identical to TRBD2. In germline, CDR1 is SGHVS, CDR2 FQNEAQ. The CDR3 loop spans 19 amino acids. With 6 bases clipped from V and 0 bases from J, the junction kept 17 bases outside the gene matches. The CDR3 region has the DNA TGTGCCAGCAGGCCCAGGGTAGCGGGGGGCCGCGCGAGCTCCTACGAGCAGTACTTC. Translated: CASRPRVAGGRASSYEQYF. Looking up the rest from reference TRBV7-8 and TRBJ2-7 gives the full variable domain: GAGVSQSPRYKVAKRGQDVALRCDPISGHVSLFWYQQALGQGPEFLTYFQNEAQLDKSGLPSDRFFAERPEGSVSTLKIQRTQQEDSAVYLCASRPRVAGGRASSYEQYFGPGTRLTVT.

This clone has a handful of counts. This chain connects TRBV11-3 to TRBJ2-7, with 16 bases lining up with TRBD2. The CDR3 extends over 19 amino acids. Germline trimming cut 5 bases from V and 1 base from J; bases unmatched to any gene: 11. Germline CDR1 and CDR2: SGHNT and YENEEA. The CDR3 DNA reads TGTGCCAGCAGCGGGACTAGCGGGAGGGCGCCCTTAAATTCCTACGAGCAGTACTTC. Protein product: CASSGTSGRAPLNSYEQYF.

CDR3 DNA: TGTGCCAGCACCAAACAGGGCAATAGCAATCAGCCCCAGCATTTT. Its protein product is CASTKQGNSNQPQHF. The chain recombines TRBV7-9 with TRBJ1-5; D perhaps matches TRBD1 (6 bases). V was shortened by 7 bases and J by 0 bases, with 13 bases between the two germline ends. The length of the CDR3 is 15 residues. Germline V gene data show CDR1 as SEHNR and CDR2 as FQNEAQ (reference sequence).

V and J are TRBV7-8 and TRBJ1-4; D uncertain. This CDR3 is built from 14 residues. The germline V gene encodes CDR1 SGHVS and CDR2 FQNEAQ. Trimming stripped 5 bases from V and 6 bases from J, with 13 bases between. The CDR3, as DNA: TGTGCCAGCAGCAAACGCCGGACGGATGAAAAACTGTTTTTT. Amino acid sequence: CASSKRRTDEKLFF.

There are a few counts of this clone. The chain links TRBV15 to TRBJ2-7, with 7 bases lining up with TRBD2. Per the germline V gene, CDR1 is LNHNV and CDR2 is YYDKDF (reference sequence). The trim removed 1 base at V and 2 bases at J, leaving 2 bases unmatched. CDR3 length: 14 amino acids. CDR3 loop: CATSRARGAYEQYF. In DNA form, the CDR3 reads TGTGCCACCAGCAGAGCACGGGGGGCCTACGAGCAGTACTTC.

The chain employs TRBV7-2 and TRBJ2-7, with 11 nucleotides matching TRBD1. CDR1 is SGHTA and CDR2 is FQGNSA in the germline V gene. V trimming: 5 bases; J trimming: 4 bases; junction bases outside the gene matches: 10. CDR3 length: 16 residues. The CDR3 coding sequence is TGTGCCAGCAGCGAGACCCGGGACAGGGGGATATACGAGCAGTACTTC. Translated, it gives CASSETRDRGIYEQYF.

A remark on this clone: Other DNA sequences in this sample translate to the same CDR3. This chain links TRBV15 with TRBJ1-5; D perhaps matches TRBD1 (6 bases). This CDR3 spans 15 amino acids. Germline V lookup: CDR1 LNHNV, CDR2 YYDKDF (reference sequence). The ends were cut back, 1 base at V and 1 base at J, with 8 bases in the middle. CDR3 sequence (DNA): TGTGCCACCAGCAGAGGGGGGGGCAGCAATCAGCCCCAGCATTTT. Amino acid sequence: CATSRGGGSNQPQHF.

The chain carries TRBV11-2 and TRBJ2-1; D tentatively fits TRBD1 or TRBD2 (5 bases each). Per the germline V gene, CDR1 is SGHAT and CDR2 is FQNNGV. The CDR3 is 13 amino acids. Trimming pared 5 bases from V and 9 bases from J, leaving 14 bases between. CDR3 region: CASSPGTLTEQFF. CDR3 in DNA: TGTGCCAGCAGCCCGGGGACCCTGACTGAGCAGTTCTTC.

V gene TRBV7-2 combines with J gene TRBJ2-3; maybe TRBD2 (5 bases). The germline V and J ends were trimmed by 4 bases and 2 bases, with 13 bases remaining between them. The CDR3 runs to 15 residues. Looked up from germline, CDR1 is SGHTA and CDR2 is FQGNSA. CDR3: CASSSQGLPTDTQYF. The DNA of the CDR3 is TGTGCCAGCAGCTCACAAGGACTTCCCACAGATACGCAGTATTTT.

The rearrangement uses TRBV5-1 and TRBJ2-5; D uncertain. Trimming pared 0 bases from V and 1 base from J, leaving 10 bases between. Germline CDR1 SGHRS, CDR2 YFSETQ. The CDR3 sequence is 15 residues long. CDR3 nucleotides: TGCGCCAGCAGCTTGGCCTTCGGCGGCCAAGAGACCCAGTACTTC. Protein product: CASSLAFGGQETQYF.

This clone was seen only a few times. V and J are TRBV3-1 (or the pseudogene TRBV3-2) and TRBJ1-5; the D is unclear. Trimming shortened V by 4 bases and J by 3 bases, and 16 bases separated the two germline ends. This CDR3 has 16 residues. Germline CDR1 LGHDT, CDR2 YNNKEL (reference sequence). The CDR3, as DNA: TGTGCCAGCAGCCCTTCTATAAGGTCCTCCAATCAGCCCCAGCATTTT. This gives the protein CASSPSIRSSNQPQHF.

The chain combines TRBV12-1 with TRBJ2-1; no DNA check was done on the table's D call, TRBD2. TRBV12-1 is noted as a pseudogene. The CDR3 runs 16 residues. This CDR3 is CASSVEGLAGGNEQFF. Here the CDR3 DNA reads TGTGCCAGCAGCGTAGAGGGACTAGCGGGGGGCAATGAGCAGTTCTTC.

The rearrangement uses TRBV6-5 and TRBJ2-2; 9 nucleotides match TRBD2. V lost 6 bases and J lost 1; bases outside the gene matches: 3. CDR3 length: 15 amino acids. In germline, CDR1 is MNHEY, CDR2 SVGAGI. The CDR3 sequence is CASSRAGGNTGELFF. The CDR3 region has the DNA TGTGCCAGCAGCCGAGCGGGGGGGAACACCGGGGAGCTGTTTTTT.

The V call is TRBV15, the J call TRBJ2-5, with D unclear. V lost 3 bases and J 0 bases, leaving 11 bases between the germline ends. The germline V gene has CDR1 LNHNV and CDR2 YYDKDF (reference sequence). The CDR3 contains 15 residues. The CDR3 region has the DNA TGTGCCACCAGCAGTTACGGACCTTACCAAGAGACCCAGTACTTC. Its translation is CATSSYGPYQETQYF.